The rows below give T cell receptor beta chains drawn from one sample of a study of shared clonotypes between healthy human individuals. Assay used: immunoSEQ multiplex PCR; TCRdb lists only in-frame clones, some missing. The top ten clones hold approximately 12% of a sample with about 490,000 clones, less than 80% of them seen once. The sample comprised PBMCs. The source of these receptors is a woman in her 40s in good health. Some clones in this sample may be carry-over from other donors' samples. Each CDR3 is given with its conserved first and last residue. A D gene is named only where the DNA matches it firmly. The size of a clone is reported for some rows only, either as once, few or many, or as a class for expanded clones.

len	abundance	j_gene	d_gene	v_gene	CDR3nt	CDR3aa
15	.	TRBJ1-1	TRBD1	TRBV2	TGTGCCAGCAGTGACCGCGGGACAGGGAGAACTGAAGCTTTCTTT	CASSDRGTGRTEAFF
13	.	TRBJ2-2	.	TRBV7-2	TGTGCCAGCAGCCTCATCCGGAGCGGGGAGCTGTTTTTT	CASSLIRSGELFF
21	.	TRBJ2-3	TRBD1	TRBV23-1	TGCGCCAGCAGGGCAAGGGGATCCGGGACAGGGGCACATTACAGCACAGATACGCAGTATTTT	CASRARGSGTGAHYSTDTQYF
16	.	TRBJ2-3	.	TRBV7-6	TGTGCCAGCAGCTTAGACCGAGGGGGGCTCACAGATACGCAGTATTTT	CASSLDRGGLTDTQYF
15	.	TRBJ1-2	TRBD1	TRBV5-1	TGCGCCAGCAGCTTGGCGGGACAGCTTAACTATGGCTACACCTTC	CASSLAGQLNYGYTF
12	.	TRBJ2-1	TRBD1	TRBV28	TGTGCCAGCCAAGGGACAGACAATGAGCAGTTCTTC	CASQGTDNEQFF
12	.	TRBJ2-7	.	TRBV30	TGCGCCTGGAGTCGGGAGAACTACGAGCAGTACTTC	CAWSRENYEQYF
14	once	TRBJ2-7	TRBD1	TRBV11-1	TGTGCCAGCAGCTTGGGACAGGGCCTCTACGAGCAGTACTTC	CASSLGQGLYEQYF
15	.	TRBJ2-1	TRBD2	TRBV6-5	TGTGCCAGCAGCCATAGCGGGGGCTCCTACAATGAGCAGTTCTTC	CASSHSGGSYNEQFF
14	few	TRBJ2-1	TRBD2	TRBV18	TGTGCCAGCTCCCCCCCCGGGGGGGGTGGTGAGCAGTTCTTC	CASSPPGGGGEQFF
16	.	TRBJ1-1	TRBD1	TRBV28	TGTGCCAGCAGTTTGAGAAAGGGGGCGATGAACACTGAAGCTTTCTTT	CASSLRKGAMNTEAFF
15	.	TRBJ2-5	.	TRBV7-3	TGTGCCAGCAGCTTGACGGGCACGAAAGGAGAGACCCAGTACTTC	CASSLTGTKGETQYF